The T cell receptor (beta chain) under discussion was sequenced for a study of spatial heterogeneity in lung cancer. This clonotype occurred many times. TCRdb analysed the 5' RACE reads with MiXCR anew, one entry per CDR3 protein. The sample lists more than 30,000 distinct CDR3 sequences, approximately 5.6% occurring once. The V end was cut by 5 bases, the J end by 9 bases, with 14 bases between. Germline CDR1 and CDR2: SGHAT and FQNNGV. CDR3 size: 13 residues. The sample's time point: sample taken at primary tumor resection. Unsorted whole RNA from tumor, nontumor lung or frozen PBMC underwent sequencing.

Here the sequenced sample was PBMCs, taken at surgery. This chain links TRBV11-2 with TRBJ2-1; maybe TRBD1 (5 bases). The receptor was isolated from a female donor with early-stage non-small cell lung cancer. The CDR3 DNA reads TGTGCCAGCAGCCTGACAGATACCGGTGAGCAGTTCTTC. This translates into CASSLTDTGEQFF.